The 31 T cell receptor beta chains reported below all come from one sample, sequenced in a study of Tregs in tolerant kidney transplant recipients. Some clones are missing from TCRdb's copy, which holds only in-frame ones; the method was immunoSEQ multiplex PCR. The table has roughly 45,000 clones, 91% seen once. Sequencing used Tregs from blood. The origin of the receptors is a human donor in good health.

The V gene is TRBV6-5, the J gene TRBJ2-1, with D perhaps matching TRBD2 (5 bases). The CDR3 sequence is 15 residues long. The germline gives CDR1 MNHEY, CDR2 SVGAGI. V gave up 2 bases and J gave up 2 bases, with 10 bases separating them. For the CDR3, the DNA is TGTGCCAGCAGTTACGGAGGCGGTACCTACAATGAGCAGTTCTTC. Translated, it gives CASSYGGGTYNEQFF.

The chain employs TRBV15 and TRBJ1-6; 8 nucleotides line up with TRBD1. The germline V gene encodes CDR1 LNHNV and CDR2 YYDKDF (reference sequence). This CDR3 is built from 13 residues. V lost 6 bases to trimming and J lost 10 bases; unmatched junction nucleotides: 5. The DNA for the CDR3 is TGTGCCACCAGGGGACAGGAGGACTCACCCCTCCACTTT. As protein: CATRGQEDSPLHF.

The J gene is TRBJ1-5, the V gene TRBV18; a possible D gene is TRBD1 (5 bases). Germline CDR1 reads KGHSH; CDR2 reads LQKENI. The CDR3 sequence is 13 residues long. V was cut by 3 bases and J by 8 bases, with 11 bases left in between. The CDR3 loop reads CASSPPRGEPQHF. The DNA for the CDR3 is TGTGCCAGCTCACCTCCGAGGGGTGAGCCCCAGCATTTT.

The rearrangement uses TRBV19 and TRBJ2-7, with D hard to call. The CDR3 length is 15 residues. The germline V gene encodes CDR1 LNHDA and CDR2 SQIVND (reference sequence). V shed 3 bases and J shed 0 bases, with 12 bases lying between them. The CDR3 region is CASSIPGGSSYEQYF. CDR3 DNA: TGTGCCAGTAGTATTCCTGGCGGATCCTCCTACGAGCAGTACTTC.

The J gene is TRBJ2-7, the V gene TRBV10-2; 7 positions match TRBD2. V lost 9 bases to trimming and J lost 6 bases; unmatched junction nucleotides: 11. This CDR3 has 13 amino acids. Germline V lookup: CDR1 WSHSY, CDR2 SAAADI. The chain's CDR3 is CASRLARSPEQYF. The CDR3 DNA sequence: TGCGCCAGTAGACTAGCTCGCAGTCCCGAGCAGTACTTC.

The chain is built from TRBV7-9 and TRBJ1-1; D remains unclear. The CDR3 is made up of 15 amino acids. Trimming pared 7 bases from V and 0 bases from J, leaving 15 bases between. Germline lookup yields CDR1 SEHNR and CDR2 FQNEAQ (reference sequence). As DNA, the CDR3 is TGTGCCAGCACCCCGACCGCTCTGATGAACACTGAAGCTTTCTTT. It yields the protein CASTPTALMNTEAFF.

This rearrangement joins TRBV19 to TRBJ2-7, with D possibly being TRBD1 (6 bases). The CDR3 is 13 amino acids. The germline V and J ends were trimmed by 1 base and 2 bases, with 6 bases remaining between them. Germline lookup yields CDR1 LNHDA and CDR2 SQIVND (reference sequence). The CDR3 reads CASSIGQAYEQYF. The CDR3 nucleotides are TGTGCCAGTAGTATAGGACAGGCCTACGAGCAGTACTTC.

CDR3 region: CASSVATGARNSPLHF. The CDR3 DNA sequence: TGTGCCAGCAGCGTAGCTACAGGGGCCCGGAATTCACCCCTCCACTTT. This chain links TRBV9 with TRBJ1-6; 7 nucleotides line up with TRBD1. Per germline, CDR1 SGDLS and CDR2 YYNGEE. The J segment lost 7 bases and the V segment lost 0 bases, leaving 7 bases of the junction unmatched. This CDR3 has 16 amino acids.

This rearrangement joins TRBV6-5 to TRBJ1-2, with D possibly being TRBD1 (5 bases). Trimming cost V 4 bases and J 8 bases, with 20 bases left between them. Germline CDR1 reads MNHEY; CDR2 reads SVGAGI. The CDR3 totals 15 residues. Here the CDR3 reads CASSSTGRGRLGYTF. The CDR3 nucleotides read TGTGCCAGCAGTTCGACGGGACGGGGGAGGTTGGGCTACACCTTC.

CDR3 sequence (DNA): TGCGCCAGCAGCTTGGTGGGCAGATCTAGCACAGATACGCAGTATTTT. Protein product: CASSLVGRSSTDTQYF. J is TRBJ2-3 and V is TRBV5-1, with unresolved D. The CDR3 is made up of 16 amino acids. Germline V lookup: CDR1 SGHRS, CDR2 YFSETQ. Trimming left V 0 bases short and J 0 bases short, with 11 bases between.

The rearrangement uses TRBV2 and TRBJ2-1, with 7 bases fitting TRBD2. CDR1 is SNHLY, CDR2 FYNNEI, per germline. J was trimmed by 0 bases and V by 2 bases; bases with no gene match: 4. The CDR3 is 16 residues long. DNA for the CDR3: TGTGCCAGCAGTGAATTGCCTAGCGGCTCCTACAATGAGCAGTTCTTC. Translation gives CASSELPSGSYNEQFF.

This chain links TRBV14 with TRBJ1-2; no reliable D call. Per the germline V gene, CDR1 is SGHDN and CDR2 is FVKESK. With 1 base removed from V and 8 bases from J, the gap between germline ends came to 8 bases. The CDR3 sequence is 12 residues long. The CDR3 DNA reads as TGTGCCAGCAGCCAAGTCGCGGGGGGCTACACCTTC. Amino acids: CASSQVAGGYTF.

The V gene is TRBV28, the J gene TRBJ1-6; 8 bases match TRBD1. The junction had 9 bases not matched to a gene; V was cut back by 6 bases and J by 11 bases. Looked up from germline, CDR1 is MDHEN and CDR2 is SYDVKM. This CDR3 is built from 14 residues. The CDR3 region has the DNA TGTGCCAGCAGATATGGACAGGGTGGGCCACCCCTCCACTTT. It yields the protein CASRYGQGGPPLHF.

V usage is TRBV19 and J usage is TRBJ2-7, with a possible D match to TRBD1 (6 bases). Trimming stripped 4 bases from V and 2 bases from J, with 18 bases between. The CDR3 has 16 amino acids. Germline V lookup: CDR1 LNHDA, CDR2 SQIVND (reference sequence). CDR3 region: CASSTTSTRTAYEQYF. The CDR3 DNA reads as TGTGCCAGTAGTACCACCTCAACCCGGACAGCCTACGAGCAGTACTTC.

The rearrangement links TRBV6-4 to TRBJ2-2, with TRBD1 matching 8 bases. The J segment lost 6 bases and the V segment lost 6 bases, leaving 3 bases of the junction unmatched. CDR1 is MRHNA, CDR2 SNTAGT, per germline. The CDR3 loop spans 13 amino acids. The CDR3 here is CASSRTGPGELFF. CDR3 nucleotides: TGTGCCAGCAGCAGGACAGGGCCCGGGGAGCTGTTTTTT.

The chain employs TRBV13 and TRBJ1-3; D is perhaps TRBD1 (5 bases). The V gene's germline CDR1 is PRHDT and CDR2 FYEKMQ (reference sequence). The CDR3 covers 17 residues. V lost 0 bases and J 0 bases, leaving 12 bases between the germline ends. DNA of the CDR3: TGTGCCAGCAGCTTAGGGGGTAGGGGAAACTCTGGAAACACCATATATTTT. Translation gives CASSLGGRGNSGNTIYF. The full variable domain, rest sourced from reference TRBV13 and TRBJ1-3, is AAGVIQSPRHLIKEKRETATLKCYPIPRHDTVYWYQQGPGQDPQFLISFYEKMQSDKGSIPDRFSAQQFSDYHSELNMSSLELGDSALYFCASSLGGRGNSGNTIYFGEGSWLTVV.

V usage is TRBV5-1 and J usage is TRBJ2-7; 12 positions match TRBD2. This CDR3 contains 18 residues. Germline assignment: CDR1 SGHRS and CDR2 YFSETQ. The V and J ends lost 0 bases and 1 base, in that order; junction bases with no gene match: 8. The CDR3 loop reads CASSLGASGGAASYEQYF. The DNA for the CDR3 is TGCGCCAGCAGCTTGGGGGCTAGCGGGGGGGCCGCATCCTACGAGCAGTACTTC.

This chain connects TRBV2 to TRBJ2-7; the match to TRBD1 covers 12 bases. CDR3 length equals 14 residues. CDR1 is SNHLY and CDR2 is FYNNEI in the germline V gene. J gave up 3 bases and V 7 bases, and 4 bases lay outside the gene matches. The CDR3 DNA is TGTGCCAGCATCGGGACAGGGGGCGGCTACGAGCAGTACTTC. This codes for CASIGTGGGYEQYF.

The chain joins TRBV2 to TRBJ1-3; D uncertain. CDR1 and CDR2 (germline): SNHLY, FYNNEI. Trimming pared 6 bases from V and 0 bases from J, leaving 9 bases between. The CDR3 is 14 amino acids. The CDR3: CASSAVTSGNTIYF. CDR3 sequence (DNA): TGTGCCAGCAGCGCAGTTACCTCTGGAAACACCATATATTTT.

The chain has TRBV29-1 and TRBJ2-1; D remains unclear. V lost 3 bases and J lost 5, with 11 bases in between. The CDR3 loop spans 13 amino acids. CDR1 SQVTM and CDR2 ANQGSEA come from the germline V gene. CDR3 DNA: TGCAGCGTTGATGGCAGACGGAACAATGAGCAGTTCTTC. It specifies CSVDGRRNNEQFF.

The chain has TRBV5-1 and TRBJ1-5; TRBD1 matches 7 bases. V lost 4 bases, J lost 7 bases, and 8 bases stayed unmatched. Germline V CDR1 and CDR2: SGHRS, YFSETQ. This CDR3 is built from 14 residues. CDR3 in amino acids: CASSQGTAQQPQHF. In DNA form, the CDR3 reads TGCGCCAGCAGCCAAGGGACAGCCCAGCAGCCCCAGCATTTT.

The chain is built from TRBV30 and TRBJ1-1; no reliable D call. V lost 0 bases and J 0 bases, leaving 2 bases between the germline ends. Germline V gives CDR1 GTSNPN, CDR2 SVGIG (reference sequence). This CDR3 region has 12 residues. For the CDR3, the DNA is TGTGCCTGGAGTGTCGTGAACACTGAAGCTTTCTTT. Translating it yields CAWSVVNTEAFF.

The chain combines TRBV10-3 with TRBJ1-1; TRBD1 matches 7 bases. V lost 11 bases to trimming and J lost 2 bases; unmatched junction nucleotides: 11. In germline, CDR1 is ENHRY, CDR2 SYGVKD. This CDR3 spans 14 amino acids. The CDR3 spells CASRSGQSNTEAFF. The CDR3 DNA is TGTGCCTCTAGATCGGGACAGTCTAACACTGAAGCTTTCTTT.

This clone was counted a few times. The chain links TRBV11-1 to TRBJ2-1, with TRBD2 as a possible D gene (6 bases). This CDR3 comprises 13 residues. Germline lookup yields CDR1 SGHAT and CDR2 FQDESV (reference sequence). Trimming removed 4 bases from V and 6 bases from J, with 10 bases in between. In DNA form, the CDR3 reads TGTGCCAGCAGCTCCGGGACTGCCAATGAGCAGTTCTTC. Amino acids: CASSSGTANEQFF.

The V and J genes are TRBV5-1 and TRBJ1-4; perhaps TRBD1 as D (5 bases). The length of the CDR3 is 14 residues. V lost 4 bases, J lost 7 bases, and 14 bases lay in between. CDR1 SGHRS and CDR2 YFSETQ come from the germline V gene. The CDR3 region is CASSAGLGVEKLFF. The CDR3 coding sequence is TGCGCCAGCAGCGCAGGGTTGGGCGTTGAAAAACTGTTTTTT.

The rearrangement uses TRBV5-1 and TRBJ2-3; TRBD1 might be the D (5 bases). Germline V gives CDR1 SGHRS, CDR2 YFSETQ. The CDR3 has 14 amino acids. Trimming removed 1 base from V and 3 bases from J, with 9 bases in between. The CDR3 loop is CASSLTRATDTQYF. The DNA for the CDR3 is TGCGCCAGCAGCTTGACCAGGGCGACAGATACGCAGTATTTT.

V is TRBV5-1 and J is TRBJ2-7, with TRBD2 identical over 12 bases. Germline lookup yields CDR1 SGHRS and CDR2 YFSETQ. This CDR3 region has 16 residues. Germline trimming cut 1 base from V and 7 bases from J; bases unmatched to any gene: 9. The DNA of the CDR3 is TGCGCCAGCAGCTTGTCAGCTAGCGGGGGGGCAGAGGAGCAGTACTTC. It codes for CASSLSASGGAEEQYF.

This clone was observed a few times. J is TRBJ2-7 and V is TRBV15, with unresolved D. The CDR3 loop spans 12 amino acids. Per germline, CDR1 LNHNV and CDR2 YYDKDF (reference sequence). Trimming shortened V by 0 bases and J by 3 bases, and 3 bases separated the two germline ends. The CDR3 DNA reads as TGTGCCACCAGCAGAGACGGCTACGAGCAGTACTTC. Translation gives CATSRDGYEQYF.

This chain uses TRBV6-1 with TRBJ2-7; D not resolved. Per germline, CDR1 MNHNS and CDR2 SASEGT. The CDR3 length is 12 residues. The V gene lost 3 bases and the J gene lost 5 bases, with 8 bases spanning the gap. CDR3: CASSDPGNEQYF. The DNA of the CDR3 is TGTGCCAGCAGTGACCCCGGCAACGAGCAGTACTTC.

V is TRBV7-9 and J is TRBJ2-1, with TRBD1 matching 9 bases. The ends lost 0 bases at V and 10 bases at J; junction bases unmatched: 4. The V gene's germline CDR1 is SEHNR and CDR2 FQNEAQ (reference sequence). CDR3 size: 14 residues. CDR3 in amino acids: CASSLAQGAGEQFF. In DNA form, the CDR3 reads TGTGCCAGCAGCTTAGCACAGGGGGCAGGGGAGCAGTTCTTC.

This clone was detected only a few times. The V call is TRBV7-2, the J call TRBJ1-3; possible D gene TRBD1, 5 bases. Germline CDR1 is SGHTA and CDR2 is FQGNSA. Trimming stripped 4 bases from V and 1 base from J, with 14 bases between. The CDR3 extends over 16 amino acids. As DNA, the CDR3 is TGTGCCAGCAGCTCCCATCAGGCAGGGTCTGGAAACACCATATATTTT. Translating gives CASSSHQAGSGNTIYF.